This T cell receptor (beta chain) was captured by sequencing in a study of blood T cells in healthy people across ages. Broader study findings: Per million T cells, the diversity of TCR beta decreased roughly linearly as age advanced. Diversity estimates drawn from one million T cells were deemed underestimates.

Comment on this clonotype: The antigen remains undetermined.

This CDR3 spans 13 amino acids. The V gene lost 4 bases and the J gene lost 6 bases, with 10 bases spanning the gap. Germline loops: CDR1 SQVTM, CDR2 ANQGSEA. No fewer than 7 million PBMCs went into each sample. Primed by a sample-barcoded 5' primer and a J-beta primer mix, a second PCR proceeded for roughly 6 to 12 cycles. TCRdb re-called the 5' RACE reads through MiXCR, storing one row per CDR3 protein. The table lists about 290,000 distinct CDR3 sequences, around 30% of them singletons, with over 25% in the top ten. The receptor comes from a woman in her seventies in good health. This chain connects TRBV29-1 to TRBJ2-6, with D possibly being TRBD1 (5 bases). Sequencing was done on a sample of blood. CDR3 region: CSVGGAEANVLTF. CDR3 nucleotide sequence: TGCAGCGTTGGGGGCGCGGAGGCCAACGTCCTGACTTTC.